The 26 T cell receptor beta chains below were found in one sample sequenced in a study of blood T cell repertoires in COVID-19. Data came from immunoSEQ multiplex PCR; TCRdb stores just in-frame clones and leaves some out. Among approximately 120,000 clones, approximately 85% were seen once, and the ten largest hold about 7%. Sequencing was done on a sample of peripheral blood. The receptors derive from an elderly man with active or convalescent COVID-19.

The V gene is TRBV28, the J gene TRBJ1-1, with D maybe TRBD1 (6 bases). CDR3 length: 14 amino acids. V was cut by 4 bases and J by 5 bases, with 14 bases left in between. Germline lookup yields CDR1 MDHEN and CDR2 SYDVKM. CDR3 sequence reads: CASSSQGRRTEAFF. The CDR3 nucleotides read TGTGCCAGCAGTTCACAGGGCCGAAGGACTGAAGCTTTCTTT.

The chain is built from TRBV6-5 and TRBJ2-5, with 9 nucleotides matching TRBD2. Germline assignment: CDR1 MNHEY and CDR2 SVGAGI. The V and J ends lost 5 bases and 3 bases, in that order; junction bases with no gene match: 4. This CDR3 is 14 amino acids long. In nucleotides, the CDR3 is TGTGCCAGCAGTCATTGGACTAGCGAAGAGACCCAGTACTTC. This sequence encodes CASSHWTSEETQYF.

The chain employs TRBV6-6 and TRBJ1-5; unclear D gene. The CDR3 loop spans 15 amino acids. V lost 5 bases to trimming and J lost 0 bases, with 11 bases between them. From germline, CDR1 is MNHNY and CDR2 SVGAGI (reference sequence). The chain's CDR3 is CASSPPGNSNQPQHF. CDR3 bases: TGTGCCAGCAGTCCTCCGGGGAATAGCAATCAGCCCCAGCATTTT.

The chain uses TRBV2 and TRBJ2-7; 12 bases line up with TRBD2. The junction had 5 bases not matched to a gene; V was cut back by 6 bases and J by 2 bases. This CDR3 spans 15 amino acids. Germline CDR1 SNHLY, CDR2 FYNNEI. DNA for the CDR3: TGTGCCAGCAGCCCCCTAGCGGGAGGGCCCTACGAGCAGTACTTC. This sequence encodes CASSPLAGGPYEQYF.

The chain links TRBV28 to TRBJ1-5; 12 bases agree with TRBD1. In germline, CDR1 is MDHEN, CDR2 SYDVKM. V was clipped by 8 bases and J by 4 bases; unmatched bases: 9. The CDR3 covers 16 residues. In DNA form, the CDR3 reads TGTGCCAGCCTATATTCGGGACAGGGGGCGAATCAGCCCCAGCATTTT. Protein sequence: CASLYSGQGANQPQHF.

The CDR3 region is CASAAKSGQIHQPQHF. DNA for the CDR3: TGTGCCAGTGCCGCAAAGTCGGGACAGATACATCAGCCCCAGCATTTT. V is TRBV7-9 and J is TRBJ1-5; 7 bases are a match to TRBD1. This CDR3 comprises 16 residues. CDR1 SEHNR and CDR2 FQNEAQ come from the germline V gene (reference sequence). J was trimmed by 5 bases and V by 9 bases; bases with no gene match: 16.

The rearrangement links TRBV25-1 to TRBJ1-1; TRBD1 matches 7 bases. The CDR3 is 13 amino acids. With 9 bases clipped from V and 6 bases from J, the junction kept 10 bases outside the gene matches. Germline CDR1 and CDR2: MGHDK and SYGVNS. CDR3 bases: TGTGCCAGAGGACAGGAGGTATTAGCTGAAGCTTTCTTT. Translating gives CARGQEVLAEAFF.

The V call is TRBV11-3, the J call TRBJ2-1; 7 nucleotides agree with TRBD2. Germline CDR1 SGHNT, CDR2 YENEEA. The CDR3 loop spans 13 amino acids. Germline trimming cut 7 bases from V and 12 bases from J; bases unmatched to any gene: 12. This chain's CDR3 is CASILGGEVGQFF. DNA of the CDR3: TGTGCCAGCATCCTGGGGGGGGAAGTAGGGCAGTTCTTC.

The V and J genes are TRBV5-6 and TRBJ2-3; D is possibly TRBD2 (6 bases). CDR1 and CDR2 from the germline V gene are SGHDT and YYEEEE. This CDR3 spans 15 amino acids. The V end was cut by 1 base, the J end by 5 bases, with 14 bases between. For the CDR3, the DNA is TGTGCCAGCAGCTTGTCGGGGGAGTCCCTAGATACGCAGTATTTT. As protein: CASSLSGESLDTQYF.

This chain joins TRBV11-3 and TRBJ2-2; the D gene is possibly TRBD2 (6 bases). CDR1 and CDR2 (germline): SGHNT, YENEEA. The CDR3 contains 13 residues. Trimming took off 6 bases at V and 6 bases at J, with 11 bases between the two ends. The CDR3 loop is CASSRDFPGELFF. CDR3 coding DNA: TGTGCCAGCAGTAGGGACTTCCCCGGGGAGCTGTTTTTT.

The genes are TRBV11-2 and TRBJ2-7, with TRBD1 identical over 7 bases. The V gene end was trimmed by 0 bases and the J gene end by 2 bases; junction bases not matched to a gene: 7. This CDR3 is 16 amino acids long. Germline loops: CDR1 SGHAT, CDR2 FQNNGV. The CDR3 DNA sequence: TGTGCCAGCAGCTTAGATTCCGGGACAGCCACCTACGAGCAGTACTTC. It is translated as CASSLDSGTATYEQYF.

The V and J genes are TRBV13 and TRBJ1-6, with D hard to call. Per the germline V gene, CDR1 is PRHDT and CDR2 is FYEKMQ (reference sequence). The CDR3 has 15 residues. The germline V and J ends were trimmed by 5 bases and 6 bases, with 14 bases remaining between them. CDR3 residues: CASSPTRGVNSPLHF. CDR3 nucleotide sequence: TGTGCCAGCAGCCCCACCCGCGGGGTTAATTCACCCCTCCACTTT. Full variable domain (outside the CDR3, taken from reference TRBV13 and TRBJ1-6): AAGVIQSPRHLIKEKRETATLKCYPIPRHDTVYWYQQGPGQDPQFLISFYEKMQSDKGSIPDRFSAQQFSDYHSELNMSSLELGDSALYFCASSPTRGVNSPLHFGNGTRLTVT.

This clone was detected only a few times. For the CDR3, the DNA is TGTGCCAGCAGCTTTTACCGGGACACCAGCAGCACAGATACGCAGTATTTT. This gives the protein CASSFYRDTSSTDTQYF. The chain combines TRBV7-9 with TRBJ2-3, with D tentatively TRBD1 (6 bases). This CDR3 is built from 17 residues. Between the trimmed V and J ends, which lost 3 bases and 0 bases, there was a span of 16 bases. The germline CDR1 and CDR2 sequences are SEHNR and FQNEAQ (reference sequence).

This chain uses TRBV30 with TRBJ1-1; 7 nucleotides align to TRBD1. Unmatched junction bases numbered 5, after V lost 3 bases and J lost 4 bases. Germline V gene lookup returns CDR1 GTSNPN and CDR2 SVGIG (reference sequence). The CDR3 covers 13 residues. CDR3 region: CAWSTQGSTEAFF. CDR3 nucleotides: TGTGCCTGGAGCACACAGGGGAGCACTGAAGCTTTCTTT. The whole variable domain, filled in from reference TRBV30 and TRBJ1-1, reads SQTIHQWPATLVQPVGSPLSLECTVEGTSNPNLYWYRQAAGRGLQLLFYSVGIGQISSEVPQNLSASRPQDRQFILSSKKLLLSDSGFYLCAWSTQGSTEAFFGQGTRLTVV.

CDR3 in amino acids: CASSITGPQHF. CDR3 DNA: TGTGCCAGTAGTATCACTGGGCCCCAGCATTTT. This sequence joins TRBV19 and TRBJ1-5; no reliable D call. The germline V and J ends were trimmed by 3 bases and 9 bases, with 6 bases remaining between them. The CDR3 runs 11 residues. Germline V gene data show CDR1 as LNHDA and CDR2 as SQIVND (reference sequence).

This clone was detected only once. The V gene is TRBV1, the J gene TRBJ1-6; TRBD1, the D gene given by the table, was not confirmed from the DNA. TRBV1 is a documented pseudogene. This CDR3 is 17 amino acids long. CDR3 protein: CTSSHTLRDRVNSPLHF. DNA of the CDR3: TGCACCAGCAGCCATACATTAAGGGACAGGGTTAATTCACCCCTCCACTTT.

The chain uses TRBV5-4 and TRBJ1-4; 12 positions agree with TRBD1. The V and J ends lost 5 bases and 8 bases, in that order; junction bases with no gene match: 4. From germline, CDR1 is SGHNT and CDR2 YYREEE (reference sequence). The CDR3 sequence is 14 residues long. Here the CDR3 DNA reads TGTGCCAGCAGTCGGGACAGGGGGCAAGAAAAACTGTTTTTT. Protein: CASSRDRGQEKLFF.

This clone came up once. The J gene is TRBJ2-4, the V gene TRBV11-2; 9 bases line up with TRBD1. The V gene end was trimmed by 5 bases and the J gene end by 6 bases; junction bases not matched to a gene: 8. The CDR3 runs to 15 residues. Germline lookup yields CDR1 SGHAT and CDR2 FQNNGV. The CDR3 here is CASSPNRGPGNIQYF. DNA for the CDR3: TGTGCCAGCAGCCCAAACAGGGGGCCGGGAAACATTCAGTACTTC.

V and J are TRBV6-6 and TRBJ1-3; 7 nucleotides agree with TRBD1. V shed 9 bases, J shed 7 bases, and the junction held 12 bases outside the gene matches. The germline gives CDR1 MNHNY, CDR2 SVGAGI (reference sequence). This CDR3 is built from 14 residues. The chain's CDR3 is CASTPEGGVNTIYF. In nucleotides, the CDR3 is TGTGCCAGTACTCCAGAAGGGGGCGTTAACACCATATATTTT.

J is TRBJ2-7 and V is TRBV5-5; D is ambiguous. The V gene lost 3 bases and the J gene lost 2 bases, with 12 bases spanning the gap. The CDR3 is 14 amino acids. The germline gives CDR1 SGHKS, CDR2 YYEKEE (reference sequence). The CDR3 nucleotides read TGTGCCAGCAGCTCCCCGTCAGATACCTACGAGCAGTACTTC. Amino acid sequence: CASSSPSDTYEQYF.

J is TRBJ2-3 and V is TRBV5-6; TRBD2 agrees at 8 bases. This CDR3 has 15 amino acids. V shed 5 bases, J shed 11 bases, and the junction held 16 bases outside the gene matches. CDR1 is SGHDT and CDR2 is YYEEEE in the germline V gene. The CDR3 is CASRTAGLGPLKQYF. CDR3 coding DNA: TGTGCCAGCAGGACCGCGGGACTAGGACCACTTAAGCAGTATTTT.

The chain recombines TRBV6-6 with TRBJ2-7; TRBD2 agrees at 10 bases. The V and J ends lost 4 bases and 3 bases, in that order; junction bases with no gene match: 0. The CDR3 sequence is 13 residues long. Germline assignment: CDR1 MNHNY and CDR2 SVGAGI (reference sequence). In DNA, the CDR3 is TGTGCCAGCAGTTCTAGCGGGAGCTACGAGCAGTACTTC. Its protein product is CASSSSGSYEQYF.

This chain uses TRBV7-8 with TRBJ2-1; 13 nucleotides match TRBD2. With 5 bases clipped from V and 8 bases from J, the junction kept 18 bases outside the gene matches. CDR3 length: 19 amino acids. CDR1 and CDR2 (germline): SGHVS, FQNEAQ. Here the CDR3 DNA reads TGTGCCAGCAGCCGAGCTCCCAGGACTAGCGGGGGAGGTAGTGATGAGCAGTTCTTC. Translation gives CASSRAPRTSGGGSDEQFF.

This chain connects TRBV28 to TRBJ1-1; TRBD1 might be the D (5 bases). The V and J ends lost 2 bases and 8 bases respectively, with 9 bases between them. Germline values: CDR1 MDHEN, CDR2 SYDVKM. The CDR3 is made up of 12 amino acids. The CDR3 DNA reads TGTGCCAGCAGTTTACGGTCAGGGGAAGCTTTCTTT. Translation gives CASSLRSGEAFF.

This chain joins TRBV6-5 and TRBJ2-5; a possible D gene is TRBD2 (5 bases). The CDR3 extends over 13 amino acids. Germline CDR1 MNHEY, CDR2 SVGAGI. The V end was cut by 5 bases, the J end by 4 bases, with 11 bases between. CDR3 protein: CASSSGFGETQYF. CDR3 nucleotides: TGTGCCAGCAGTAGCGGATTCGGAGAGACCCAGTACTTC.

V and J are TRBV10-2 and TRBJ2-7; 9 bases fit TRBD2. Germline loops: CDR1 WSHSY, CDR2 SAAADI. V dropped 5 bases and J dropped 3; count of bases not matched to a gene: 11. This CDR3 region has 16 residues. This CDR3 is CASSRWVRRGGYEQYF. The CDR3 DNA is TGCGCCAGCAGTCGGTGGGTGCGGCGGGGGGGCTACGAGCAGTACTTC.